A selection of T cell receptor beta chains follows, all from one sample in a study of blood T cell repertoires in COVID-19. The method was immunoSEQ multiplex PCR; TCRdb's version includes in-frame clones alone and lacks a portion of them. This repertoire shows about 120,000 clones, roughly nine tenths found once; its top ten account for around a quarter. Material: peripheral blood. These receptors originate from a man aged 65-85 years with active or convalescent COVID-19. Both conserved end residues are part of each CDR3.

TRBJ2-7 | TRBV5-1 | CASSSTHTGSYEQYF
TRBJ1-3 | TRBV18 | CASSAQGPGNTIYF
TRBJ1-1 | TRBV10-3 | CAISDGPEDRAFF
TRBJ2-1 | TRBV12-3/TRBV12-4 | CASSLNRDEQFF
TRBJ1-4 | TRBV28 | CASGQGPHEKLFF
TRBJ1-5 | TRBV7-8 | CASSRDREALGVGNQPQHF
TRBJ2-7 | TRBV11-3 | CASSRSGTGGYEQYF
TRBJ2-1 | TRBV18 | CASSARASARDNEQFF
TRBJ1-2 | TRBV18 | CASSPSATGEYGYTF
TRBJ1-1 | TRBV2 | CASSFDRGQGEAFF
TRBJ2-1 | TRBV13 | CASSSYPWTSGSPLVLKEQFF